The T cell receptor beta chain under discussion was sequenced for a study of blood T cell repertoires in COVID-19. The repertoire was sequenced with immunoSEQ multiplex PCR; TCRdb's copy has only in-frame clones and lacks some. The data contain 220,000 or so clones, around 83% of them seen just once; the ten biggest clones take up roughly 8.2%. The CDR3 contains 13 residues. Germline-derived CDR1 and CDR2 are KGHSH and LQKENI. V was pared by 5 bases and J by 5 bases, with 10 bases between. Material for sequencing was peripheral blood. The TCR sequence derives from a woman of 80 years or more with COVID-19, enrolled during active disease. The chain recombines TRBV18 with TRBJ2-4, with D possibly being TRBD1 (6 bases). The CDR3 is CASSTGQQNIQYF. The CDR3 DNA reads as TGTGCCAGCTCAACGGGACAACAAAACATTCAGTACTTC.